This TCR beta chain originates from a study of T cells in Graves' hyperthyroidism and ophthalmopathy. There were TCR beta CDR3 regions amplified from RNA transcripts. With the HTBI primer set, the TCR CDR3 went through a first round of RT-PCR. TCRdb ran MiXCR on the multiplex PCR reads and lists one entry per CDR3 protein. In the table there are about 640,000 distinct CDR3 sequences, 20% of which are singletons. The germline gives CDR1 SNHLY, CDR2 FYNNEI. V trimming: 7 bases; J trimming: 0 bases; junction bases outside the gene matches: 9. The CDR3 length is 18 residues. In its sample, this clonotype was seen a few times.

The receptor was isolated from a man aged 25-45 years with Graves' ophthalmopathy. The rearrangement uses TRBV2 and TRBJ2-6, with 10 positions matching TRBD1. The sample taken for sequencing was blood. The DNA of the CDR3 is TGTGCCAGCACGGGCCTCGGACAGGGGGGCTCTGGGGCCAACGTCCTGACTTTC. Protein sequence: CASTGLGQGGSGANVLTF. The full variable domain, its missing parts supplied by reference TRBV2 and TRBJ2-6, is EPEVTQTPSHQVTQMGQEVILRCVPISNHLYFYWYRQILGQKVEFLVSFYNNEISEKSEIFDDQFSVERPDGSNFTLKIRSTKLEDSAMYFCASTGLGQGGSGANVLTFGAGSRLTVL.